The 8 T cell receptor beta chains below all came from one sample that was sequenced in a study of response to subunit inactivated influenza vaccine. In TCRdb, the RT-PCR reads were re-called with MiXCR into one record per CDR3 protein. The sample comprises hundreds of thousands of distinct CDR3 sequences, around 11% of which are singletons, and roughly 10% rests with the top ten. Sample: PBMCs from blood, taken on the day of vaccination. The source of these receptors is a man aged 45-60 years who received an inactivated influenza vaccine.

This rearrangement joins TRBV7-8 to TRBJ2-3, with D perhaps matching TRBD2 (6 bases). Trimming left V 1 base short and J 2 bases short, with 13 bases between. Germline CDR1 is SGHVS and CDR2 is FQNEAQ. The CDR3 has 16 amino acids. CDR3 sequence (DNA): TGTGCCAGCAGCTTAGGGCTAGCGCTTACCACAGATACGCAGTATTTT. Encoded protein: CASSLGLALTTDTQYF.

This chain connects TRBV28 to TRBJ2-5, with D perhaps assigned TRBD1 or TRBD2 (5 bases each). Trimming shortened V by 10 bases and J by 5 bases, and 17 bases separated the two germline ends. Germline CDR1 and CDR2: MDHEN and SYDVKM. The CDR3 is 13 residues long. CDR3 region: CATLRGPGETQYF. CDR3 coding DNA: TGTGCCACCCTCCGGGGACCGGGGGAGACCCAGTACTTC. Full variable domain (outside the CDR3, taken from reference TRBV28 and TRBJ2-5): DVKVTQSSRYLVKRTGEKVFLECVQDMDHENMFWYRQDPGLGLRLIYFSYDVKMKEKGDIPEGYSVSREKKERFSLILESASTNQTSMYLCATLRGPGETQYFGPGTRLLVL.

This clonotype was recorded many times. The rearrangement joins TRBV20-1 to TRBJ2-5, with 10 bases aligning to TRBD2. The CDR3 loop spans 15 amino acids. V shed 1 base, J shed 0 bases, and the junction held 2 bases outside the gene matches. The germline CDR1 and CDR2 sequences are DFQATT and SNEGSKA (reference sequence). The CDR3 spells CSARASGGYQETQYF. In DNA, the CDR3 is TGCAGTGCTAGAGCTAGCGGGGGCTACCAAGAGACCCAGTACTTC.

The genes are TRBV11-2 and TRBJ2-3; 8 bases fit TRBD1. This CDR3 has 16 residues. Germline lookup yields CDR1 SGHAT and CDR2 FQNNGV. V lost 7 bases, J lost 6 bases, and 15 bases stayed unmatched. CDR3 nucleotides: TGTGCCAGCACCCCGCAGGGGGCGGGCCGTGCTGATACGCAGTATTTT. This encodes CASTPQGAGRADTQYF.

This clonotype appeared a few times. The rearrangement links TRBV12-3 or TRBV12-4 to TRBJ1-2; D possibly corresponds to TRBD1 (5 bases). V was clipped by 5 bases and J by 4 bases, with 14 bases between them. This CDR3 is built from 14 residues. CDR3 residues: CASSVPGTLYGYTF. The CDR3, as DNA: TGTGCCAGCAGTGTCCCCGGGACTCTCTATGGCTACACCTTC.

This clonotype was found many times. The gene calls are TRBV29-1 and TRBJ2-5, with 9 bases identical to TRBD1. This CDR3 region has 14 residues. The V gene end was trimmed by 7 bases and the J gene end by 3 bases; junction bases not matched to a gene: 9. The germline V gene has CDR1 SQVTM and CDR2 ANQGSEA. The CDR3 sequence: CSAETRDREETQYF. In nucleotides, the CDR3 is TGCAGCGCCGAAACCCGGGACAGGGAAGAGACCCAGTACTTC.

The V call is TRBV7-8, the J call TRBJ2-7, with TRBD1 matching 11 bases. The length of the CDR3 is 14 residues. In germline, CDR1 is SGHVS, CDR2 FQNEAQ. Losses at the gene ends were 6 bases for V and 3 bases for J; bases not matched to a gene: 4. For the CDR3, the DNA is TGTGCCAGCAGGAGAGGGACAGGGGGCTACGAGCAGTACTTC. Residues: CASRRGTGGYEQYF.

This rearrangement joins TRBV7-9 to TRBJ2-7; 8 bases align to TRBD1. This CDR3 is 14 amino acids long. CDR1 is SEHNR, CDR2 FQNEAQ, per germline (reference sequence). After removal of 8 bases from V and 3 bases from J, the junction contained 9 bases not matched to a gene. CDR3 region: CASRPLQGGYEQYF. The CDR3 nucleotides are TGTGCCAGCCGCCCACTACAGGGGGGCTACGAGCAGTACTTC.